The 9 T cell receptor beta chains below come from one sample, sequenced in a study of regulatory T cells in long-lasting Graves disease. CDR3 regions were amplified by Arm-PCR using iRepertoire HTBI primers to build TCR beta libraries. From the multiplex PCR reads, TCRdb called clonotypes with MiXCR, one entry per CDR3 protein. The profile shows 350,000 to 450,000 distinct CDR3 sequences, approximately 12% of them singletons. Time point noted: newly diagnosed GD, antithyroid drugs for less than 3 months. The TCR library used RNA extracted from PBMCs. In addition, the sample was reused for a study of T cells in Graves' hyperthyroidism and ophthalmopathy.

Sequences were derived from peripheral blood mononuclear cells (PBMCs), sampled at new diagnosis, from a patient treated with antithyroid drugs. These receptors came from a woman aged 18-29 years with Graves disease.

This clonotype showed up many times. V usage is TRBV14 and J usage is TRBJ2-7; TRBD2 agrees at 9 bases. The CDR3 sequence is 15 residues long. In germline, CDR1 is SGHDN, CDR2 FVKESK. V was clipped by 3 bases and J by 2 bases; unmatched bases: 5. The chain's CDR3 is CASSQLAGAAYEQYF. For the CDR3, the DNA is TGTGCCAGCAGCCAGTTAGCGGGAGCGGCCTACGAGCAGTACTTC. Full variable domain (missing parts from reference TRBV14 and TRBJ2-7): EAGVTQFPSHSVIEKGQTVTLRCDPISGHDNLYWYRRVMGKEIKFLLHFVKESKQDESGMPNNRFLAERTGGTYSTLKVQPAELEDSGVYFCASSQLAGAAYEQYFGPGTRLTVT.

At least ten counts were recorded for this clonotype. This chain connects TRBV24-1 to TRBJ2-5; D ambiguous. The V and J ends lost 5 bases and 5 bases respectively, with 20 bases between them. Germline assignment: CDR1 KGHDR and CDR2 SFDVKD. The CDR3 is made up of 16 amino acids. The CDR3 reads CATSAVGSSSRETQYF. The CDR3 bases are TGTGCCACCAGTGCCGTTGGTAGCAGCTCCCGGGAGACCCAGTACTTC.

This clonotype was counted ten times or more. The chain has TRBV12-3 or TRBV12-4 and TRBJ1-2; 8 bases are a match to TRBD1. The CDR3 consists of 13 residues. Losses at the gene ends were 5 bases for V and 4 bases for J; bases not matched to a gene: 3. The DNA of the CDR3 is TGTGCCAGCAGTCTAGGGACAGGCTATGGCTACACCTTC. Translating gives CASSLGTGYGYTF.

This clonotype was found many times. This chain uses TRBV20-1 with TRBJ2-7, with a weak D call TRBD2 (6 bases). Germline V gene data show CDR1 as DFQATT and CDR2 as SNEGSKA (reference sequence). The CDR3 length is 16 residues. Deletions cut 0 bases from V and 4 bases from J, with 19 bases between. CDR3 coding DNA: TGCAGTGCTAGAGATTTTTTCGGGAGCGCGAATTACGAGCAGTACTTC. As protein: CSARDFFGSANYEQYF.

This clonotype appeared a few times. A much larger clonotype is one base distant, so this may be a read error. The CDR3 nucleotides are TGTGCCAGCAGTTTACCAGCGGGAGGTAGCTCCTACGAGCAGTACTTC. This encodes CASSLPAGGSSYEQYF. The chain carries TRBV27 and TRBJ2-7; TRBD2 matches 9 bases. Trimming cost V 2 bases and J 0 bases; bases outside gene matches: 5. Germline V lookup: CDR1 MNHEY, CDR2 SMNVEV (reference sequence). This CDR3 region has 16 residues.

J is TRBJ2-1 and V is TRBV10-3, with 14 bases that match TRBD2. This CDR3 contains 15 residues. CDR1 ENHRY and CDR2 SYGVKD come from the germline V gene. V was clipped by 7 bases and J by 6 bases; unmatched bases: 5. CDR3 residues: CAITQGLAGANEQFF. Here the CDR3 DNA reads TGTGCCATCACCCAGGGACTAGCGGGGGCCAATGAGCAGTTCTTC.

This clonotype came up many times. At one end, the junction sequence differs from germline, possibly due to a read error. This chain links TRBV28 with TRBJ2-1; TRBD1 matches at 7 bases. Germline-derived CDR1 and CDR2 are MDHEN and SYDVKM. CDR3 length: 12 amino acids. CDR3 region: CASSYRQGVRYF. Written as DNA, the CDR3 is TGTGCCAGCAGTTACCGACAGGGCGTGCGGTACTTC.

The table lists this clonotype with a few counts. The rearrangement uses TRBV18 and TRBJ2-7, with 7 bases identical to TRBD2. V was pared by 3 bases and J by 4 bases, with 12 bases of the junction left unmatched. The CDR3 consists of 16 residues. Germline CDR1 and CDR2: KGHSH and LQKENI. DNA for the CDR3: TGTGCCAGCTCACCCCCAGCGCGGGAGAACGGATACGAGCAGTACTTC. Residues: CASSPPARENGYEQYF.

The CDR3 bases are TGCAGCGTTTCGAGAGGGGTCTCCTACGAGCAGTACTTC. Protein product: CSVSRGVSYEQYF. The V and J genes are TRBV29-1 and TRBJ2-3; either TRBD1 or TRBD2 may supply D (5 bases each). The DNA end is more similar to TRBJ2-7, so the J call may be wrong. The CDR3 sequence is 13 residues long. Germline-derived CDR1 and CDR2 are SQVTM and ANQGSEA.